This T cell receptor beta chain was recovered during a study of breast tumors, draining lymph nodes, adjacent tissues. The lymph nodes were axillary draining lymph nodes from breast cancer patients. In this sample, this clonotype turned up many times. Its antigen is unknown. TCRdb reanalysed the multiplex PCR reads using MiXCR and keeps one entry per CDR3 protein. Altogether tens of thousands of distinct CDR3 sequences are present, around 30% being singletons, with the ten largest covering over 6.5%. General study findings and limits: Tumor repertoires ranked between lymph nodes and nontumor tissue in diversity, with V and J gene preferences.

The CDR3 runs 16 residues. Between the trimmed V and J ends, which lost 7 bases and 5 bases, there was a span of 24 bases. Input material: axillary lymph node tissue. This clonotype originated in a female donor with breast cancer. Some clones in this sample may be carry-over from other donors' samples. This chain joins TRBV12-3 or TRBV12-4 and TRBJ2-7; D may correspond to TRBD1 or TRBD2 (6 bases each). The CDR3 sequence: CASTIIVGGRGNEQYF. The CDR3 DNA is TGTGCCAGCACCATTATAGTCGGGGGCAGGGGTAACGAGCAGTACTTC.